This TCR beta chain was observed in a study of cytomegalovirus exposure and HLA in healthy donors. Whole-study context: One earlier analysis, a look at roughly 170 million T cells, found some 100 million unique TCR beta sequences. Findings and limits, study-wide: The authors later linked a missense DCLRE1C variant to TCR beta V- and J-gene trimming. Reportedly, HLA-A and HLA-B alleles of most subjects were accurately predicted from TCR beta.

60 Vbeta and 13 Jbeta primers were used in PCR. Profiled with immunoSEQ multiplex PCR; TCRdb holds only in-frame clones, not every one. The sample comprises 74,000 or so clones, approximately 71% of which are singletons, and roughly 7.2% rests with the top ten. CDR3 size: 15 residues. The germline gives CDR1 SGHDN, CDR2 FVKESK. The V end lost 0 bases, the J end lost 7 bases, and 10 bases lay between the germline ends. Worth noting for this clone: Its specificity is unknown.

Material for sequencing was PBMCs. The clonotype was recovered from a woman in her thirties or forties in good health and CMV-seronegative. This chain connects TRBV14 to TRBJ1-6; D gene ambiguous. The CDR3 loop is CASSQDAAANSPLHF. CDR3 nucleotides: TGTGCCAGCAGCCAAGATGCGGCGGCGAATTCACCCCTCCACTTT.